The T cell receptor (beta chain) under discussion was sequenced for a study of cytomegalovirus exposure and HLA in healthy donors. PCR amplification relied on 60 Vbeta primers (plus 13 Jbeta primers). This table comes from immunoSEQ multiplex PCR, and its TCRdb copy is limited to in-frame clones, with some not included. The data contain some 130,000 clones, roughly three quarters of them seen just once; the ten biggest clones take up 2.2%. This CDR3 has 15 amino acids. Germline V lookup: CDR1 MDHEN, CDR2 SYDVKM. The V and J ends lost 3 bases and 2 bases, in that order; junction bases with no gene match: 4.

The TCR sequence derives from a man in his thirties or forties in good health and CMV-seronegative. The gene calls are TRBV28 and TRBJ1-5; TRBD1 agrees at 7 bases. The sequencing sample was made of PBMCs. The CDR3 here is CASSLPQGGNQPQHF. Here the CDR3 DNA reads TGTGCCAGCAGTTTGCCGCAGGGGGGCAATCAGCCCCAGCATTTT.